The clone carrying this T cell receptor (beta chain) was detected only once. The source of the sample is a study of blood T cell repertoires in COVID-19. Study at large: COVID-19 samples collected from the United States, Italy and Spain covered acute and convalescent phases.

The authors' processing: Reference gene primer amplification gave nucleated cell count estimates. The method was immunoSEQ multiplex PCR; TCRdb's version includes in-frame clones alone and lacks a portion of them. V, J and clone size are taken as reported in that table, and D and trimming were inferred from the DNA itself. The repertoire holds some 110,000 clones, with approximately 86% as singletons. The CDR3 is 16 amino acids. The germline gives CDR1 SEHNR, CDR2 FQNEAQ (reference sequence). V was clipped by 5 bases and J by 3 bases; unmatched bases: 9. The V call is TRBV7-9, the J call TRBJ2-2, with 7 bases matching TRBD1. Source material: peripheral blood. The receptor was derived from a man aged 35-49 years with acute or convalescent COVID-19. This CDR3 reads CASSPIQGLDTGELFF. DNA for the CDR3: TGTGCCAGCAGCCCGATACAGGGGTTGGACACCGGGGAGCTGTTTTTT. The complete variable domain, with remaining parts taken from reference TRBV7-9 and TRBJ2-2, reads DTGVSQNPRHKITKRGQNVTFRCDPISEHNRLYWYRQTLGQGPEFLTYFQNEAQLEKSRLLSDRFSAERPKGSFSTLEIQRTEQGDSAMYLCASSPIQGLDTGELFFGEGSRLTVL.